This passage covers 13 T cell receptor beta chains from one sample sequenced in a study of T cells after yellow fever vaccination. TCRdb redid the calling of the 5' RACE reads with MiXCR, one entry per CDR3 protein. This sample has about 580,000 distinct CDR3 sequences, with less than 20% found just once. The material sequenced was PBMCs, taken 4 to 6 days after the first yellow fever vaccination. Source of these receptors: a man younger than 35 who received the YFV17D yellow fever vaccine.

The chain has TRBV28 and TRBJ2-7; 9 positions agree with TRBD2. V lost 3 bases and J lost 0; bases outside the gene matches: 15. Germline V CDR1 and CDR2: MDHEN, SYDVKM. CDR3 size: 19 residues. DNA for the CDR3: TGTGCCAGCAGTTTTGGTTATGCGGCTAGCGGGGTAAACTCCTACGAGCAGTACGTC. Amino acids: CASSFGYAASGVNSYEQYV.

The rearrangement joins TRBV9 to TRBJ2-3, with 13 bases matching TRBD2. This CDR3 contains 16 residues. Germline V CDR1 and CDR2: SGDLS, YYNGEE. The trim removed 3 bases at V and 6 bases at J, leaving 7 bases unmatched. The DNA for the CDR3 is TGTGCCAGCAGCGGACTAGCGGGGGGTGAGTTGGATACGCAGTATTTT. Encoded protein: CASSGLAGGELDTQYF.

This clonotype was counted a few times. The rearrangement links TRBV20-1 to TRBJ1-2; D not resolved. Germline V CDR1 and CDR2: DFQATT, SNEGSKA (reference sequence). The length of the CDR3 is 10 residues. Trimming stripped 6 bases from V and 7 bases from J, with 9 bases between. As DNA, the CDR3 is TGCAGTGCAGCAGGTAGTGGCTACACCTTC. Protein product: CSAAGSGYTF.

The genes are TRBV28 and TRBJ1-2; no clear D. Germline assignment: CDR1 MDHEN and CDR2 SYDVKM. The CDR3 runs to 14 residues. Trimming removed 5 bases from V and 1 base from J, with 11 bases in between. The CDR3 here is CASSPPILNYGYTF. CDR3 nucleotides: TGTGCCAGCAGTCCACCGATACTTAACTATGGCTACACCTTC.

This clonotype was detected ten times or more. This CDR3 reads CASSQGVSSITPQHF. CDR3 DNA: TGCGCCAGCAGCCAAGGGGTATCTTCCATCACGCCCCAGCATTTT. The genes are TRBV4-1 and TRBJ1-5; D uncertain. Trimming removed 1 base at V and 9 bases at J, with 16 bases between. From germline, CDR1 is MGHRA and CDR2 YSYEKL. This CDR3 region has 15 residues.

The rearrangement uses TRBV28 and TRBJ2-7; TRBD1 matches 8 bases. CDR3 length equals 15 residues. CDR1 MDHEN and CDR2 SYDVKM come from the germline V gene. The junction had 9 bases not matched to a gene; V was cut back by 5 bases and J by 3 bases. CDR3 sequence (DNA): TGTGCCAGCAGTCCTTCCGGGACAGGTTACTACGAGCAGTACGTC. Translation: CASSPSGTGYYEQYV.

This clonotype was counted only a few times. The CDR3 loop is CASSSPPIGTDTQYF. In nucleotides, the CDR3 is TGTGCCAGCAGCTCCCCCCCCATAGGCACAGATACGCAGTATTTT. The genes are TRBV7-2 and TRBJ2-3; unclear D gene. The CDR3 contains 15 residues. The germline gives CDR1 SGHTA, CDR2 FQGNSA. Between the trimmed V and J ends, which lost 4 bases and 1 base, there was a span of 12 bases.

This clonotype has only a few counts. The chain joins TRBV10-3 to TRBJ2-2; 7 nucleotides line up with TRBD1. CDR3 length: 16 amino acids. Germline V gene data show CDR1 as ENHRY and CDR2 as SYGVKD. V shed 2 bases, J shed 3 bases, and the junction held 6 bases outside the gene matches. CDR3 protein: CAISETGDWDTGELFF. In DNA form, the CDR3 reads TGTGCCATCAGTGAGACAGGGGATTGGGACACCGGGGAGCTGTTTTTT.

The rearrangement uses TRBV7-8 and TRBJ2-3; D gene uncertain. Germline CDR1 is SGHVS and CDR2 is FQNEAQ. Trimming removed 5 bases from V and 3 bases from J, with 15 bases in between. There are 15 residues in the CDR3. The DNA of the CDR3 is TGTGCCAGCAGCCATGCCATAATAAGGACAGATACGCAGTATTTT. Translated, it gives CASSHAIIRTDTQYF.

The genes are TRBV2 and TRBJ2-3, with 10 positions matching TRBD2. The V gene end was trimmed by 6 bases and the J gene end by 4 bases; junction bases not matched to a gene: 7. Germline V gives CDR1 SNHLY, CDR2 FYNNEI. This CDR3 comprises 15 residues. The CDR3 DNA reads as TGTGCCAGCAGCGGAAGCGGGGGGGCCTCAGATACGCAGTATTTT. Translation: CASSGSGGASDTQYF.

The rearrangement joins TRBV7-2 to TRBJ2-5; D possibly uses TRBD1 or TRBD2 (5 bases each). This CDR3 region has 14 residues. The germline gives CDR1 SGHTA, CDR2 FQGNSA. Between the trimmed V and J ends, which lost 3 bases and 3 bases, there was a span of 11 bases. The CDR3 loop is CASSFGAGEETQYF. For the CDR3, the DNA is TGTGCCAGCAGCTTTGGGGCCGGGGAAGAGACCCAGTACTTC.

This clonotype was picked up many times. V gene TRBV7-3 combines with J gene TRBJ2-1; the D call may be TRBD1 or TRBD2 (5 bases each). Deletions cut 3 bases from V and 0 bases from J, with 9 bases between. CDR1 and CDR2 from the germline V gene are SGHTA and FQGTGA. The CDR3 is 15 residues long. The CDR3, as DNA: TGTGCCAGCAGCTTGGGACCCAGCTCCTACAATGAGCAGTTCTTC. This translates into CASSLGPSSYNEQFF.

This clonotype has just a few counts. The chain joins TRBV9 to TRBJ2-1, with D maybe TRBD1 (5 bases). The CDR3 totals 17 residues. Germline-derived CDR1 and CDR2 are SGDLS and YYNGEE. Trimming removed 3 bases from V and 0 bases from J, with 16 bases in between. CDR3 amino acids: CASSDNLQASSYNEQFF. CDR3 DNA sequence: TGTGCCAGCAGCGACAACCTACAGGCGAGCTCCTACAATGAGCAGTTCTTC.